This T cell receptor beta chain was captured by sequencing in a study of blood T cell repertoires in COVID-19. The ends were cut back, 7 bases at V and 6 bases at J, with 13 bases in the middle. This CDR3 has 13 amino acids. In the source study's methods: Estimation of nucleated cell counts was performed using reference gene primer amplification. TCRdb keeps only in-frame clones here, not all; method: immunoSEQ multiplex PCR. V and J calls and clone size are given by that table; D and trimming were obtained from the DNA. The sample holds more than 80,000 clones; roughly four fifths are singletons and the top ten take about 20%.

What was sequenced was peripheral blood. The chain links TRBV12-3 or TRBV12-4 to TRBJ1-5; D may be TRBD1 (6 bases). The TCR was taken from a woman older than 75 with active or convalescent COVID-19. As DNA, the CDR3 is TGTGCCAGCACCGTGACAGGCCTTCAGCCCCAGCATTTT. Translated: CASTVTGLQPQHF.